This entry lists 32 T cell receptor beta chains sequenced from one sample in a study of blood T cell repertoires in COVID-19. Assay used: immunoSEQ multiplex PCR; TCRdb lists only in-frame clones, some missing. Of roughly 67,000 clones in the sample, 83% were seen once. The sample consisted of peripheral blood. Source of these receptors: a woman aged 55-69 years with acute or convalescent COVID-19.

V usage is TRBV5-1 and J usage is TRBJ2-1; D might be TRBD1 (6 bases). Trimming took off 7 bases at V and 8 bases at J, with 22 bases between the two ends. The germline V gene has CDR1 SGHRS and CDR2 YFSETQ. The CDR3 is 15 residues long. CDR3 protein: CASRQGQSGRDEQFF. The CDR3 DNA is TGCGCCAGCCGCCAAGGACAGTCCGGGCGGGATGAGCAGTTCTTC.

This clone has more than one count but fewer than ten. The rearrangement joins TRBV5-4 to TRBJ1-2; 7 bases are a match to TRBD1. Germline CDR1 reads SGHNT; CDR2 reads YYREEE (reference sequence). After removal of 4 bases from V and 5 bases from J, the junction contained 2 bases not matched to a gene. The CDR3 has 12 residues. In nucleotides, the CDR3 is TGTGCCAGCAGCACAGGGGAATATGGCTACACCTTC. It translates to CASSTGEYGYTF.

V gene TRBV30 combines with J gene TRBJ1-1; maybe TRBD1 (6 bases). This CDR3 region has 13 residues. The V end was cut by 8 bases, the J end by 1 base, with 14 bases between. Germline CDR1 and CDR2: GTSNPN and SVGIG (reference sequence). CDR3 coding DNA: TGTGCCGGCTCGTCACAGGGGAACACTGAAGCTTTCTTT. Protein product: CAGSSQGNTEAFF.

The chain recombines TRBV5-1 with TRBJ2-2; tentative D call: TRBD1 (5 bases). Germline V gene lookup returns CDR1 SGHRS and CDR2 YFSETQ. V gave up 1 base and J gave up 6 bases, with 16 bases separating them. The CDR3 loop spans 16 amino acids. The CDR3 spells CASSLKLWQGAGELFF. The CDR3 bases are TGCGCCAGCAGCTTGAAGTTATGGCAGGGTGCCGGGGAGCTGTTTTTT.

This chain uses TRBV18 with TRBJ1-6, with D possibly TRBD1 on 6 matching bases. V lost 4 bases and J lost 7, with 11 bases in between. The CDR3 sequence is 14 residues long. Germline CDR1 and CDR2: KGHSH and LQKENI. This CDR3 reads CASSRGGANSPLHF. The CDR3, as DNA: TGTGCCAGCTCACGCGGGGGCGCAAATTCACCCCTCCACTTT.

The chain uses TRBV4-1 and TRBJ1-2; possible D gene TRBD1, 6 bases. The CDR3 is 14 amino acids. CDR1 is MGHRA and CDR2 is YSYEKL in the germline V gene. Between the trimmed V and J ends, which lost 5 bases and 3 bases, there was a span of 13 bases. CDR3 protein: CASSTGQRDYGYTF. The CDR3 DNA follows: TGCGCCAGCAGCACCGGACAGCGCGACTATGGCTACACCTTC.

The chain has TRBV5-4 and TRBJ2-7; 12 bases fit TRBD2. Trimming at V came to 3 bases and at J to 1 base, leaving 5 bases not matched to a gene. This CDR3 has 16 residues. CDR1 is SGHNT and CDR2 is YYREEE in the germline V gene (reference sequence). In DNA, the CDR3 is TGTGCCAGCAGCTGGGGTGGGACTAGCGGGTCCTACGAGCAGTACTTC. This translates into CASSWGGTSGSYEQYF.

This chain uses TRBV25-1 with TRBJ1-5; D might be TRBD1 (6 bases). V lost 1 base and J 1 base, leaving 11 bases between the germline ends. Per germline, CDR1 MGHDK and CDR2 SYGVNS. The CDR3 contains 16 residues. CDR3 sequence reads: CASSECQQGSNQPQHF. CDR3 coding DNA: TGTGCCAGCAGTGAATGTCAACAGGGAAGCAATCAGCCCCAGCATTTT.

V usage is TRBV7-3 and J usage is TRBJ2-5; perhaps TRBD2 as D (5 bases). Germline assignment: CDR1 SGHTA and CDR2 FQGTGA. There are 17 residues in the CDR3. V gave up 5 bases and J gave up 5 bases, with 24 bases separating them. The CDR3 DNA is TGTGCCAGCAGCCCTAGCCCCGGACTCTTAAACCCGGAGACCCAGTACTTC. Protein: CASSPSPGLLNPETQYF.

Only a few counts were recorded for this clone. The chain recombines TRBV28 with TRBJ1-5; weak D call: TRBD1 (6 bases). The CDR3 spans 14 residues. V lost 4 bases and J lost 2, with 9 bases in between. Germline V gene lookup returns CDR1 MDHEN and CDR2 SYDVKM. For the CDR3, the DNA is TGTGCCAGCAGTTCGGACAGCGGCAATCAGCCCCAGCATTTT. It yields the protein CASSSDSGNQPQHF.

The chain recombines TRBV19 with TRBJ1-2; no reliable D call. Germline V gene lookup returns CDR1 LNHDA and CDR2 SQIVND (reference sequence). With 8 bases removed from V and 4 bases from J, the gap between germline ends came to 14 bases. The CDR3 totals 13 residues. The CDR3 sequence: CASRGRSLYGYTF. CDR3 bases: TGTGCCAGTCGTGGTAGGAGCCTCTATGGCTACACCTTC.

CDR3 protein: CASSYDTTEAFF. The CDR3 coding sequence is TGTGCCAGCAGTTACGACACAACGGAAGCTTTCTTT. The chain employs TRBV6-2 or TRBV6-3 and TRBJ1-1; D is undetermined. Germline CDR1 and CDR2: MNHEY and SVGEGT. Trimming left V 2 bases short and J 8 bases short, with 9 bases between. The CDR3 has 12 residues.

For this clone: The sample contains more than one DNA sequence encoding this CDR3. This chain joins TRBV5-4 and TRBJ1-3; 8 bases align to TRBD1. The germline V gene encodes CDR1 SGHNT and CDR2 YYREEE (reference sequence). V shed 4 bases, J shed 0 bases, and the junction held 3 bases outside the gene matches. The CDR3 is 15 residues long. CDR3 DNA sequence: TGTGCCAGCAGCCTAGACAGGGGCTCTGGAAACACCATATATTTT. This gives the protein CASSLDRGSGNTIYF.

The count of this clone is one. This rearrangement joins TRBV7-2 to TRBJ1-3; 9 nucleotides align to TRBD1. The CDR3 extends over 16 amino acids. The germline CDR1 and CDR2 sequences are SGHTA and FQGNSA. With V trimmed by 5 bases and J by 3 bases, 8 bases remained unmatched. The CDR3, as DNA: TGTGCCAGCAGCAAGGGACAGGGCAGGGTTGGAAACACCATATATTTT. As protein: CASSKGQGRVGNTIYF. Supplemented by reference TRBV7-2 and TRBJ1-3, the full variable domain reads GAGVSQSPSNKVTEKGKDVELRCDPISGHTALYWYRQSLGQGLEFLIYFQGNSAPDKSGLPSDRFSAERTGGSVSTLTIQRTQQEDSAVYLCASSKGQGRVGNTIYFGEGSWLTVV.

This chain joins TRBV28 and TRBJ1-1; D remains unclear. The germline gives CDR1 MDHEN, CDR2 SYDVKM. This CDR3 region has 14 residues. V was shortened by 3 bases and J by 5 bases, with 13 bases between the two germline ends. The CDR3: CASSFPQRETEAFF. The DNA of the CDR3 is TGTGCCAGCAGTTTCCCCCAGAGGGAGACTGAAGCTTTCTTT.

V and J are TRBV25-1 and TRBJ2-2; 7 nucleotides match TRBD2. J gave up 1 base and V 1 base, and 6 bases lay outside the gene matches. CDR1 is MGHDK and CDR2 is SYGVNS in the germline V gene. The length of the CDR3 is 17 residues. CDR3 residues: CASSESWGGVNTGELFF. CDR3 in DNA: TGTGCCAGCAGTGAATCCTGGGGGGGAGTGAACACCGGGGAGCTGTTTTTT.

The CDR3 DNA reads TGCGCCAGCAGCTTGGAATCAGGGTCCTACGAGCAGTACTTC. As protein: CASSLESGSYEQYF. J is TRBJ2-7 and V is TRBV5-1; possibly TRBD1 for D (5 bases). V lost 0 bases, J lost 1 base, and 8 bases lay in between. The CDR3 consists of 14 residues. Germline V gives CDR1 SGHRS, CDR2 YFSETQ.

This sequence joins TRBV21-1 and TRBJ1-3; the table's D call of TRBD1 was not tested on the DNA. TRBV21-1 is recorded as a pseudogene. This CDR3 is built from 21 residues. In DNA form, the CDR3 reads TGTGCCAGCAGCAAAGATTTCGGTAAGGGGCGAAGGTGGAGCTCTGGAAACACCATATATTTT. Encoded protein: CASSKDFGKGRRWSSGNTIYF.

The chain carries TRBV5-5 and TRBJ1-3, with D uncertain. The germline V and J ends were trimmed by 4 bases and 3 bases, with 14 bases remaining between them. The CDR3 is 15 residues long. Germline CDR1 reads SGHKS; CDR2 reads YYEKEE (reference sequence). CDR3 sequence reads: CASSPQAGFGNTIYF. The CDR3, as DNA: TGTGCCAGCAGCCCCCAAGCAGGCTTTGGAAACACCATATATTTT.

The chain couples TRBV20-1 to TRBJ2-2, with unresolved D. Trimming left V 3 bases short and J 1 base short, with 9 bases between. The CDR3 contains 14 residues. Germline V gives CDR1 DFQATT, CDR2 SNEGSKA (reference sequence). The CDR3, as DNA: TGCAGTGCTAGTTACGGGTTGAACACCGGGGAGCTGTTTTTT. This translates into CSASYGLNTGELFF.

The chain is built from TRBV12-3 or TRBV12-4 and TRBJ1-6; 7 bases align to TRBD1. The CDR3 is made up of 13 amino acids. J gave up 6 bases and V 6 bases, and 2 bases lay outside the gene matches. The CDR3 sequence is CASRGQFNSPLHF. The CDR3 DNA follows: TGTGCCAGCAGGGGACAGTTTAATTCACCCCTCCACTTT.

This clone was seen a few times. J is TRBJ1-1 and V is TRBV6-5, with D tentatively TRBD1 (6 bases). The CDR3 totals 12 residues. The germline V gene has CDR1 MNHEY and CDR2 SVGAGI. Trimming removed 6 bases from V and 8 bases from J, with 13 bases in between. CDR3 in amino acids: CASSPLRGEAFF. The CDR3 DNA reads TGTGCCAGCAGCCCACTGAGGGGGGAAGCTTTCTTT.

The chain is built from TRBV3-1 (or the pseudogene TRBV3-2) and TRBJ2-7; 8 bases align to TRBD1. V trimming: 0 bases; J trimming: 5 bases; junction bases outside the gene matches: 6. There are 15 residues in the CDR3. The germline CDR1 and CDR2 sequences are LGHDT and YNNKEL (reference sequence). The CDR3 DNA sequence: TGTGCCAGCAGCCAAGAGGGACAGGCCCTCGACGAGCAGTACTTC. This codes for CASSQEGQALDEQYF.

This clone was seen only once. V usage is TRBV27 and J usage is TRBJ1-2; D is undetermined. Germline CDR1 MNHEY, CDR2 SMNVEV (reference sequence). Trimming shortened V by 6 bases and J by 4 bases, and 18 bases separated the two germline ends. The CDR3 runs to 15 residues. Written as DNA, the CDR3 is TGTGCCAGCAGCCCCCGGGATGGCGTTCCCTATGGCTACACCTTC. Translation: CASSPRDGVPYGYTF.

The chain combines TRBV7-9 with TRBJ2-7, with D possibly TRBD2 on 5 matching bases. Germline V gene lookup returns CDR1 SEHNR and CDR2 FQNEAQ (reference sequence). V lost 0 bases and J 5 bases, leaving 8 bases between the germline ends. The CDR3 consists of 13 residues. CDR3 DNA sequence: TGTGCCAGCAGCTTAGCGCCCGGGGACGAGCAGTACTTC. Translated: CASSLAPGDEQYF.

The chain has TRBV6-1 and TRBJ1-1; D is unresolved. Germline V CDR1 and CDR2: MNHNS, SASEGT. The CDR3 extends over 10 amino acids. Trimming took off 1 base at V and 13 bases at J, with 7 bases between the two ends. The CDR3 region is CASSEVTVFF. The CDR3 coding sequence is TGTGCCAGCAGTGAAGTTACAGTTTTCTTT.

This clone has only one observation. The V and J genes are TRBV19 and TRBJ1-3, with a tentative D call TRBD1 (6 bases). V dropped 6 bases and J dropped 3 bases, with 12 bases sitting between them. The CDR3 totals 14 residues. The germline V gene has CDR1 LNHDA and CDR2 SQIVND (reference sequence). The CDR3 sequence: CASSLGADGNTIYF. CDR3 nucleotide sequence: TGTGCCAGTAGCCTGGGGGCCGATGGAAACACCATATATTTT.

The rearrangement joins TRBV3-1 (or the pseudogene TRBV3-2) to TRBJ2-5; D ambiguous. With 0 bases removed from V and 4 bases from J, the gap between germline ends came to 3 bases. CDR1 is LGHDT, CDR2 YNNKEL, per germline (reference sequence). CDR3 length: 12 amino acids. The CDR3 DNA reads TGTGCCAGCAGCCAAGAGCGAGAGACCCAGTACTTC. Its protein product is CASSQERETQYF.

V is TRBV5-1 and J is TRBJ2-3; D call uncertain. The germline V gene has CDR1 SGHRS and CDR2 YFSETQ. The germline V and J ends were trimmed by 1 base and 1 base, with 4 bases remaining between them. CDR3 length: 13 amino acids. The CDR3 nucleotides read TGCGCCAGCAGCTTGCAGGGCACAGATACGCAGTATTTT. This sequence encodes CASSLQGTDTQYF.

V usage is TRBV2 and J usage is TRBJ1-5, with a tentative D call TRBD1 (5 bases). V was shortened by 2 bases and J by 2 bases, with 10 bases between the two germline ends. The CDR3 runs to 15 residues. Germline lookup yields CDR1 SNHLY and CDR2 FYNNEI. CDR3 in amino acids: CASSEIKGGNQPQHF. The CDR3 DNA reads TGTGCCAGCAGTGAAATCAAAGGGGGCAATCAGCCCCAGCATTTT.

This clone was found once. The J gene is TRBJ1-1, the V gene TRBV5-8; 11 bases fit TRBD1. Germline CDR1 SGHTS, CDR2 YDEGEE. The CDR3 sequence is 16 residues long. The trim removed 4 bases at V and 4 bases at J, leaving 9 bases unmatched. CDR3 sequence (DNA): TGTGCCAGCAGCAACCGGGACAGGGGGGCATCCACTGAAGCTTTCTTT. Residues: CASSNRDRGASTEAFF. Based on the CDR3 plus reference TRBV5-8 and TRBJ1-1, the full variable domain is EAGVTQSPTHLIKTRGQQATLRCSPISGHTSVYWYQQALGLGLQFLLWYDEGEERNRGNFPPRFSGRQFPNYSSELNVNALELEDSALYLCASSNRDRGASTEAFFGQGTRLTVV.

This clone was recorded a few times. V is TRBV19 and J is TRBJ1-2; a weak D match, TRBD1 (5 bases). This CDR3 is 17 amino acids long. Germline lookup yields CDR1 LNHDA and CDR2 SQIVND (reference sequence). V lost 5 bases and J lost 2, with 21 bases in between. CDR3 DNA: TGTGCCAGTAGTCCCCGGGGGGACGCAACGAACAACTATGGCTACACCTTC. Translating gives CASSPRGDATNNYGYTF.